This TCR beta chain was retrieved from a study of T cell responses to AZD1222 COVID-19 vaccine. Study summary: Second doses at about 4 or about 12 weeks were pooled.

Note on this clone: Its antigen is currently unknown.

Study-wide results and limits: Mapped onto spike, vaccine-associated CD4 TCRs spanned it and were dominant at 160-218 and 743-854. Following two doses of AZD1222, Spike-specific TCR breadth and depth rose. Clonal diversity was possibly underestimated; the donors were predominantly white British and more often female.

Clones were sequenced by immunoSEQ multiplex PCR, and TCRdb holds only the in-frame ones, with some missing. The top ten clones hold around 5.1% of a sample with roughly 100,000 clones, roughly 90% of them seen once. Looked up from germline, CDR1 is SGHTA and CDR2 is FQGNSA. CDR3 size: 15 residues. Trimming removed 5 bases from V and 3 bases from J; junction bases left unmatched: 6. The chain has TRBV7-2 and TRBJ1-5; 8 nucleotides agree with TRBD1. This sequence was found in an adult in good health. The material sequenced was peripheral blood, taken on day 0 of AZD1222 vaccination. The CDR3 nucleotides read TGTGCCAGCAGCCTTGGACAGGGCAACAATCAGCCCCAGCATTTT. Its protein is CASSLGQGNNQPQHF.